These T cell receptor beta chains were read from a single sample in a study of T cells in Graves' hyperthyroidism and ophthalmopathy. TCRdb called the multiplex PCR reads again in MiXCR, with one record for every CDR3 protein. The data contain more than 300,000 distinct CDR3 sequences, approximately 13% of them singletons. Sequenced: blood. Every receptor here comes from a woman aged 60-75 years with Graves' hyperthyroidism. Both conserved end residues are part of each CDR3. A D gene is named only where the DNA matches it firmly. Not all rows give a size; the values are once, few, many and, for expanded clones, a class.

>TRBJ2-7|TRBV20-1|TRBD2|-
CSEMGLDRHEQYF
TGCAGTGAGATGGGACTAGACCGCCACGAGCAGTACTTC
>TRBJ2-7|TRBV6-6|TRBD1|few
CASSYPKTGTGNYEQYF
TGTGCCAGCAGTTACCCCAAAACCGGGACAGGGAACTACGAGCAGTACTTC
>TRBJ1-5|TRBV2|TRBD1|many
CASSRTGSNQPQHF
TGTGCCAGCAGCAGGACAGGGAGCAATCAGCCCCAGCATTTT
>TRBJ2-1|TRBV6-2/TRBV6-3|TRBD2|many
CASSYSPSGSPLSSYNEQFF
TGTGCCAGCAGTTACTCGCCTAGCGGGAGTCCCCTAAGCTCCTACAATGAGCAGTTCTTC
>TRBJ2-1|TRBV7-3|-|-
CASSLSPASAEQFF
TGTGCCAGCAGCTTAAGTCCAGCATCTGCTGAGCAGTTCTTC
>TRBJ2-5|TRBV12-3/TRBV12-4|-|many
CASSPRPGGTETQYF
TGTGCCAGCAGCCCCCGGCCAGGGGGGACGGAGACCCAGTACTTC
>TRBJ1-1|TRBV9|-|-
CASGDPGWSTEAFF
TGTGCCAGCGGCGACCCGGGATGGAGCACTGAAGCTTTCTTT
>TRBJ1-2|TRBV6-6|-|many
CASSYLDGKANYGYTF
TGTGCCAGCAGTTACTTGGACGGGAAAGCTAACTATGGCTACACCTTC
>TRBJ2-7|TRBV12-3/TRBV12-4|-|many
CASSLNRDMYEQYF
TGTGCCAGCAGTCTAAACCGGGACATGTACGAGCAGTACTTC
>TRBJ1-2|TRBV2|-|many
CASKRAVSGYGYTF
TGTGCCAGCAAGAGGGCAGTTAGCGGCTATGGCTACACCTTC
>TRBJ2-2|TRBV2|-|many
CASSELGTLTGELFF
TGTGCCAGCAGTGAGCTCGGGACTCTCACCGGGGAGCTGTTTTTT
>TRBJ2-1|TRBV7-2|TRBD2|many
CASSLWVRGGLQFF
TGTGCCAGCAGCTTATGGGTGCGGGGGGGCTTACAGTTCTTC
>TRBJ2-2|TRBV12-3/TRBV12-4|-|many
CASGLGQGGTGELFF
TGTGCCAGCGGCCTCGGACAGGGAGGGACCGGGGAGCTGTTTTTT
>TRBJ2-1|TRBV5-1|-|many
CASSLSGSRDEQFF
TGCGCCAGCAGCTTGAGCGGGTCGCGGGATGAGCAGTTCTTC
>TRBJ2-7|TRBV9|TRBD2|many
CASSVATGGVYEQYF
TGTGCCAGCAGCGTAGCAACTGGGGGGGTCTACGAGCAGTACTTC
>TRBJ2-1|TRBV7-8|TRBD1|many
CASKQGWDNEQFF
TGTGCCAGCAAACAGGGGTGGGACAATGAGCAGTTCTTC
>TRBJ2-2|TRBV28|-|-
CASTSGVGGELFF
TGTGCCAGCACCTCGGGCGTAGGCGGGGAGCTGTTTTTT
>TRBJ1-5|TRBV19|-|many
CASSSLLGGSQPQHF
TGTGCCAGTAGTAGTCTGTTGGGGGGCAGTCAGCCCCAGCATTTT
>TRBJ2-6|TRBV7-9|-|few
CASTLNGGPGANVLTF
TGTGCCAGCACTCTAAACGGGGGCCCCGGGGCCAACGTCCTGACTTTC
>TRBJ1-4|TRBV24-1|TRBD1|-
CATSDFTTGVEKLFF
TGTGCCACCAGTGATTTTACTACAGGGGTTGAAAAACTGTTTTTT
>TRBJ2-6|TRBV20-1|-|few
CSARDWGQKVTGANVLTF
TGCAGTGCTAGAGATTGGGGACAAAAAGTCACTGGGGCCAACGTCCTGACTTTC
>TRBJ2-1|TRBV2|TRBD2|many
CASSESGSYNEQFF
TGTGCCAGCAGTGAAAGCGGGAGCTACAATGAGCAGTTCTTC
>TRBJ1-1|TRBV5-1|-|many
CASSSPQAANTEAFF
TGCGCCAGCAGCTCACCACAAGCAGCGAACACTGAAGCTTTCTTT
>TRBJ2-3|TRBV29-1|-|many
CSVKGTSQSDTQYF
TGCAGCGTTAAGGGGACCTCCCAATCAGATACGCAGTATTTT
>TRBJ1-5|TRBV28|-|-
CASSGDVSNQPQHF
TGTGCCAGCAGTGGGGACGTTAGCAATCAGCCCCAGCATTTT
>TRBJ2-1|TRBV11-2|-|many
CASSFSPGVQFF
TGTGCCAGCAGCTTCTCTCCGGGGGTGCAGTTCTTC
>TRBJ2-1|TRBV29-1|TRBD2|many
CSVEGMGQRESYNEQFF
TGCAGCGTTGAAGGGATGGGTCAGCGGGAGTCCTACAATGAGCAGTTCTTC
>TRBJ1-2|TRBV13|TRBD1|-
CASSLRTGARGYTF
TGTGCCAGCAGCCTTCGGACAGGGGCGAGAGGCTACACCTTC
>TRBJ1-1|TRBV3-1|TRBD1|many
CASSQPTGSNTEAFF
TGTGCCAGCAGCCAACCGACAGGGTCAAACACTGAAGCTTTCTTT
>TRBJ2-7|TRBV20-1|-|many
CSAMERVGEQYF
TGCAGTGCTATGGAGAGGGTCGGCGAGCAGTACTTC
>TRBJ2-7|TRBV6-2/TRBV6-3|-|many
CASSYSRGEQYF
TGTGCCAGCAGTTACTCGAGAGGCGAGCAGTACTTC
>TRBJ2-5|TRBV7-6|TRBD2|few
CASSPPLAGGQETQYF
TGTGCCAGCAGCCCTCCACTAGCGGGAGGCCAAGAGACCCAGTACTTC
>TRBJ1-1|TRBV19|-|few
CASSNLREAFF
TGTGCCAGTAGTAACCTTAGGGAAGCTTTCTTT
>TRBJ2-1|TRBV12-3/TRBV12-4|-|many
CASSFEVGSYNEQFF
TGTGCCAGCAGTTTTGAGGTCGGGTCCTACAATGAGCAGTTCTTC
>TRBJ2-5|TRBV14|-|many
CASSLRQETQYF
TGTGCCAGCAGTCTCCGGCAAGAGACCCAGTACTTC
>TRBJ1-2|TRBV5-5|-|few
CTSSTRGGWGYTF
TGTACCAGCAGCACCCGGGGGGGCTGGGGCTACACCTTC
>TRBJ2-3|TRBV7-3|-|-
CASSSDGQYTDTQYF
TGTGCCAGCAGCTCGGACGGACAATACACAGATACGCAGTATTTT
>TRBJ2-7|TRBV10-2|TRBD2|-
CASSESGLAGFYEQYF
TGCGCCAGCAGTGAGTCGGGGCTAGCGGGCTTCTACGAGCAGTACTTC
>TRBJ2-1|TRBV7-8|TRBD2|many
CASSSQGLLAGYNEQFF
TGTGCCAGCAGCTCCCAGGGGCTCCTAGCGGGTTACAATGAGCAGTTCTTC
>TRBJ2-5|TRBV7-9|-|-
CASSFVGSGQETQYF
TGTGCCAGCAGCTTCGTGGGATCAGGCCAAGAGACCCAGTACTTC
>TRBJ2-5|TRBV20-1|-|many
CSARDGASGQETQYF
TGCAGTGCTAGAGATGGGGCCTCCGGCCAAGAGACCCAGTACTTC
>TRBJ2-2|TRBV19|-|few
CASHGPGYTGELFF
TGTGCCTCCCACGGGCCAGGGTACACCGGGGAGCTGTTTTTT
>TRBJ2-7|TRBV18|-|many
CASSPYSDYEQYF
TGTGCCAGCTCACCATACTCCGACTACGAGCAGTACTTC
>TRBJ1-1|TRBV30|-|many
CAWSVEAITEAFF
TGTGCCTGGAGTGTTGAGGCGATAACTGAAGCTTTCTTT
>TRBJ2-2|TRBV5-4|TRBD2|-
CASSLAGLAGGRGTGELFF
TGTGCCAGCAGCTTGGCGGGACTAGCGGGAGGGCGGGGCACCGGGGAGCTGTTTTTT